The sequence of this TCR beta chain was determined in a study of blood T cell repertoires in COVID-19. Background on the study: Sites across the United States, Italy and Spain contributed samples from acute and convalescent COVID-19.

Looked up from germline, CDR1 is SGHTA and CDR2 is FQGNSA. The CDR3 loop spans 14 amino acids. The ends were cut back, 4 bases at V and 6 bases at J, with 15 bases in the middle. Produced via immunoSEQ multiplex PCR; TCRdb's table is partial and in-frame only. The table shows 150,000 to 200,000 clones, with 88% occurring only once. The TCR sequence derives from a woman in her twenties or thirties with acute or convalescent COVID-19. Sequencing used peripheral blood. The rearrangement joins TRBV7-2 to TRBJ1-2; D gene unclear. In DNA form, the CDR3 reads TGTGCCAGCAGCTCGAGATCGCGGGGAGATGGCTACACCTTC. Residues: CASSSRSRGDGYTF.